The T cell receptor beta chain under discussion was sequenced for a study of CD8+ T cells in alopecia areata. Following RNA extraction, reverse transcription yielded cDNA that acted as the sequencing template. Clones were sequenced by immunoSEQ multiplex PCR, and TCRdb holds only the in-frame ones, with some missing. The sample consists of 95,000 to 110,000 clones, around 83% of them appearing once. Study-wide results and limits: Scalp data also include sequences from resident alphabeta T cells of normal skin.

Treatment here: oral pan-JAK inhibitor, 5-10 mg twice daily. The V gene end was trimmed by 4 bases and the J gene end by 1 base; junction bases not matched to a gene: 4. Germline V gives CDR1 GTSNPN, CDR2 SVGIG (reference sequence). The CDR3 has 15 amino acids. In the case of this clone: The target antigen is unknown.

This clonotype originated in a human donor with alopecia areata. This sequence joins TRBV30 and TRBJ2-3; 11 bases line up with TRBD2. The sample consisted of CD8+ T cells sorted from blood, taken at week 24, from a patient treated with tofacitinib. DNA of the CDR3: TGTGCCTGGACCCTGACTAGCGGGGGCACAGATACGCAGTATTTT. Translated: CAWTLTSGGTDTQYF.